Listed below are T cell receptor beta chains from one sample, sequenced in a study of blood T cell repertoires in COVID-19. Measured with immunoSEQ multiplex PCR; TCRdb has only the in-frame clones, and not every one. The sample lists about 150,000 clones, 78% occurring once. The sequencing input was PBMCs or T cells enriched from blood (not recorded which). The receptors were sampled from a woman aged 50 to 65 who had recovered from COVID-19. Both conserved end residues are part of each CDR3. The D gene is left open where the match is weak. The size of a clone is reported for some rows only, either as once, few or many, or as a class for expanded clones.

TRBD1	TRBV3-1/TRBV3-2	TRBJ1-2	few	TGTGCCAGCAGTGACAGGGCTAGGGACTATGGCTACACCTTC	CASSDRARDYGYTF
.	TRBV19	TRBJ1-2	.	TGTGCCAGTAGTATAGGGGTTCCAGCGTCTAACTATGGCTACACCTTC	CASSIGVPASNYGYTF
TRBD2	TRBV12-3/TRBV12-4	TRBJ2-7	.	TGTGCCAGCAGTTTATCTAGCGGCTACGAGCAGTACTTC	CASSLSSGYEQYF
TRBD1	TRBV5-1	TRBJ2-4	few	TGCGCCAGCAGCTTAGGACAGGGGAACATTCAGTACTTC	CASSLGQGNIQYF
.	TRBV30	TRBJ2-7	.	TGTGCCTGGAGTGTAGGCGGGACGGCCTACGAGCAGTACTTC	CAWSVGGTAYEQYF
.	TRBV9	TRBJ1-6	.	TGTGCCAGCAGCGTAGCTGGGGCCTTATCACCCCTCCACTTT	CASSVAGALSPLHF
.	TRBV11-2	TRBJ1-5	.	TGTGCCAGCAGCTTGGGACTGTCCAATCAGCCCCAGCATTTT	CASSLGLSNQPQHF
.	TRBV6-2/TRBV6-3	TRBJ2-2	.	TGTGCCAGCAGCCGTAGCGGAAACACCGGGGAGCTGTTTTTT	CASSRSGNTGELFF
TRBD2	TRBV11-2	TRBJ2-1	.	TGTGCCAGCACGAGAGGAGCGGGGGGTTACAATGAGCAGTTCTTC	CASTRGAGGYNEQFF
.	TRBV11-2	TRBJ1-6	.	TGTGCCAGCAGCGAATTATTAAAGCAGGGGACACCCCTCCACTTT	CASSELLKQGTPLHF
TRBD1	TRBV27	TRBJ1-6	few	TGTGCCAGCAGTTTATCAGGGACAGGGTATAATTCACCCCTCCACTTT	CASSLSGTGYNSPLHF
.	TRBV7-9	TRBJ1-4	few	TGTGCCAGCAGCTTAAATCGGGAAAAACTGTTTTTT	CASSLNREKLFF
TRBD1	TRBV10-2	TRBJ2-5	.	TGCGCCAGCAGTGAATGGCAGGGGGCAGAGACCCAGTACTTC	CASSEWQGAETQYF
TRBD1	TRBV11-3	TRBJ2-1	.	TGTGCCAGCAGCTTAGGTGGGACAGAGAGGTTCTTC	CASSLGGTERFF
.	TRBV6-1	TRBJ2-5	few	TGTGCCAGCAGTGATTGGACAGAAGAGACCCAGTACTTC	CASSDWTEETQYF
.	TRBV2	TRBJ1-2	.	TGTGCCAGCAGATTTAACCAGGGTGATCTAAAGGGCTACACCTTC	CASRFNQGDLKGYTF